The clone carrying this TCR beta chain was picked up a small number of times. The target antigen is unknown. These data belong to a study of T cells after yellow fever vaccination. General study findings and limits: Clonotypes shared by both compartments, CD4 and CD8, made up a small share. Most clones from primary vaccination were detected again post-booster (roughly 95% CD4, roughly 91% CD8). It was the secondary response that reached its peak faster, day 5 versus 15, but it was weaker.

This CDR3 has 14 amino acids. Trimming took 4 bases from V and 7 from J; bases not matched to a gene: 10. Germline V gene lookup returns CDR1 SGDLS and CDR2 YYNGEE. Each CDR3 protein gets one entry after TCRdb re-called the 5' RACE reads with MiXCR. The data contain 450,000 to 550,000 distinct CDR3 sequences, less than 25% of them seen just once; the ten biggest clones take up less than 20%. The sample here was PBMCs, taken around 3 weeks after the first yellow fever vaccination. This receptor was identified in a young man who received the YFV17D yellow fever vaccine. The chain uses TRBV9 and TRBJ1-1, with 7 nucleotides matching TRBD1. DNA for the CDR3: TGTGCCAGCAGCCCAGGGGGGGGATGGAGTGAAGCTTTCTTT. Its translation is CASSPGGGWSEAFF.